This T cell receptor beta chain was retrieved from a study of cytomegalovirus exposure and HLA in healthy donors (dated by TCRdb to between 2016 and 2019). Regarding the complete study: In an earlier analysis of under 600 of the donors, roughly 300 Gb of sequence data and some 100 million unique TCR beta sequences from roughly 180 million T cells were reported. Approximately 310 gigabases of sequencing data and some 85 million unique TCR sequences were included in an early release covering about 700 HLA-typed donors. Of the roughly 410 genotyped donors, less than 85% were placed in the genetic ancestry cluster associated with self-reported Caucasian donors. The study was designed to test whether signatures of past pathogen exposure could be identified by cataloging public T cell receptors. The study used immunosequencing to profile the T cell repertoires of hundreds of subjects and linked those repertoires to cytomegalovirus serostatus. Besides the first cohort of hundreds of subjects, a separate validation cohort made up of over 95 different subjects was used. The study combined high-throughput TCR immunosequencing, statistical association of individual TCRs with disease status, and machine learning to predict cytomegalovirus infection status. A later analysis re-examined previously published TCR beta repertoires from hundreds of donors and added high-resolution HLA genotyping to investigate patterns of TCR occurrence. In the later analysis, no new phenotypic data were used to find candidate immune exposures; instead, reliance was placed on TCR beta sequences and their occurrence across donors. An earlier analysis of about 620 of the donors applied high-throughput TCR beta sequencing to assess whether each TCR beta V gene segment acted as functional or pseudogenic. Donor age, sex, ethnicity and CMV serostatus were compiled together with the repertoire data. Genome-wide SNP genotypes for about 60% of the roughly 700 donors were used in a later genetic analysis, which treated that subset as a discovery cohort. All discovery cohort repertoires had been generated using a single sequencing platform. HLA typing covered class I and class II loci at four-digit resolution. The number of typed donors differed by locus: roughly 629-640 for A, B, C, DRB1 and DQB1; approximately 520 for DQA1; some 610 for DPA1; and 400 to 480 for DPB1. About 5 DR-DQ haplotypes were handled as single units for association and clustering, since linkage in the cohort was strong. On average, roughly 250,000 unique TCR beta nucleotide sequences were sequenced per donor among some 430 genotyped donors of the cohort, with roughly 19% of those sequences being non-productive.

Turning to this clone: The antigen it recognizes is unknown. No much larger clonotype is one base removed from it; base qualities were not supplied.

The cohort was made up of approximately 670 healthy bone marrow donors. Cohort members were all nominally healthy when sampled, although unrecorded immune exposures were likely present. The donor was CMV seronegative and was included in the group of 352 seronegative cohort members. A peripheral blood sample was collected from each donor, and TCR beta sequencing was performed on peripheral blood mononuclear cells. Genomic DNA extraction from the blood cell samples was performed with the Qiagen DNeasy Blood Extraction Kit. To prepare the library, the immunoSEQ multiplex PCR assay was applied. A mixture of 60 forward primers for TCR Vbeta segments and 13 reverse primers for TCR Jbeta segments was used in the multiplex PCR. A multiplex PCR assay on genomic DNA amplified the CDR3 region of rearranged TCR beta genes. On the Illumina HiSeq System, the amplified TCR beta libraries were sequenced as 87-base-pair reads. Regarding the original processing steps: A later analysis counted about 80 million unique TCR beta chains across the roughly 700 repertoires, and around 9.9 million of these chains were shared by at least two donors. Raw reads were error-corrected and collapsed into unique sequences by a nearest-neighbor algorithm in which closely related sequences were merged to remove PCR and sequencing errors. V, D and J gene segments were assigned by aligning CDR3 sequences to IMGT reference sequences. Each retained sequence needed at least a six-nucleotide match to both a V gene segment and a J gene segment. A rearrangement was called productive if the CDR3 had no stop codons and remained in frame with V and J, and every other rearrangement was called non-productive. Following IMGT convention, CDR3 was defined as the stretch from the second conserved V-encoded cysteine up to the conserved J-encoded phenylalanine. The earlier analysis of around 640 of the donors excluded sequences that lacked an unambiguous match to a single V gene segment. An earlier analysis of a few hundred of the donors called V segments functional above 56.7% productive rearrangements and segregating when the between-donor standard deviation exceeded 5%. To diagnose cytomegalovirus status from the catalog of TCR beta chain sequences, a statistical classification framework was built. In a later analysis, V and J genes were assigned by comparing TCR nucleotide sequences against IMGT/GENE-DB human TR gene sequences. In a later analysis, CDR3 sequences and most-parsimonious VDJ recombination scenarios were assigned using the TCRdist pipeline. In a later analysis, each TCR beta chain was defined by its CDR3 amino acid sequence together with its V-gene family, and reads without a unique V-gene family were excluded. In a later analysis, nearly 600 highly shared, low-generation-probability nucleotide sequences were removed to address suspected cross-contamination and a sequencing artifact. In a later analysis, a clonal expansion index for each public chain was calculated from normalized within-repertoire ranks of inferred template counts. In a later analysis, generation probabilities were computed using a VDJ recombination model fitted to out-of-frame rearrangements, and the results were checked against IGoR. In a later analysis, TCR-TCR, TCR-HLA and TCR-CMV co-occurrence was scored with hypergeometric tests, and a repertoire-size bias correction was applied to TCR pairs. In a later analysis, false discovery rates were estimated by permuting HLA or CMV assignments 20 times. In a later analysis, co-occurring TCRs were grouped with DBSCAN, and TCRdist sequence similarity was added when clustering was performed within HLA-allele-positive subsets. Repertoires with fewer than 30,000 or more than 120,000 public chains were left out of co-occurrence clustering, as were five repertoires with anomalous nucleotide sharing. TCRdb took over this immuneACCESS table, retaining in-frame rearrangements with V and J assigned. Such tables are incomplete; in checked studies, under half of the missing clones stem from an unresolved V gene, and the remainder is unexplained. V and J calls and clone size are copied from that table; D and trimming were computed from the DNA. The sample data list approximately 97,000 clones, and 83% of these were observed just once. 2.5% to 3% of the sample is held by the ten biggest clonotypes.

Here is what the overall study found, with its caveats: In the study, roughly 160 TCR beta chains were listed as associated with cytomegalovirus. The classifier was reported to diagnose cytomegalovirus status with high specificity and sensitivity in both the original and validation cohorts. For the cohort, immune exposure information was limited to CMV serostatus. A cluster of highly shared sequence variants was judged likely to represent a technical artifact of the sequencing pipeline. Most TCR sequences were observed very rarely across donors, whereas some public TCRs were present in many individuals. An association between a missense DCLRE1C variant and V-gene and J-gene trimming of TCR beta chains was found in a later genetic analysis and replicated in an independent cohort. It was suggested by the authors that the approach could potentially be generalized to other disease states and immunological phenotypes. An earlier analysis of 450 to 750 of the donors showed that most TCR beta V segments appeared in productive rearrangements either about 90% or about 30% of the time, which broadly matched IMGT annotations. A later analysis found that TCR association rates varied across HLA loci, with DRB1 alleles showing the most associated TCRs and HLA-C alleles the fewest. The presence/absence analyses assumed that sequencing depth was roughly uniform across donors, and that assumption may not be true. In a later analysis, more than 15,000 TCR beta sequences were associated with specific HLA alleles at a false discovery rate of 0.05. Because counts were too low, seventeen rarely observed V segments, including chromosome 9 orphons, were excluded from the earlier analysis of some 590 of the donors. In a later analysis, several top co-occurrence clusters were reported to appear linked to parvovirus B19, influenza, CMV and Epstein-Barr virus. Because HLA typing was unavailable for some donors at each locus, only the typed subset was used in association tests. A later genetic analysis reported fewer N-insertions in productive TCRs among donors in an Asian-associated ancestry cluster than the approximately 700-donor mean. In a later analysis, HLA-associated TCR beta chains showed more clonal expansion and lower generation probabilities than non-associated chains that were equally common. When HLA alleles, especially DR and DQ, strongly co-occurred, attributing TCR associations to individual alleles was difficult. Correlated functional status among segregating V segments might be attributable to linkage disequilibrium, but an unknown experimental factor could not be ruled out. In a later analysis, most CMV-associated TCR beta chains were found to appear HLA-restricted, with HLA associations seemingly driven largely by CMV exposure. In this cohort, only TCR beta chains were sequenced, and detectable features were limited by the absence of alpha or paired-chain data. A few of the identified cytomegalovirus-associated TCR beta chains were confirmed in vitro to be specific for cytomegalovirus antigens. A further reported finding was that TCR beta sequences accurately predicted the HLA-A and HLA-B alleles for most subjects in the first cohort.

This sequence originates from a man aged 35 to 55 in good health and CMV-seronegative. The sample comprised PBMCs.

CDR3 sequence: CASQNNSPLHF. The DNA reads as follows: TGTGCCAGCCAGAACAATTCACCCCTCCACTTT. Recombination linked TRBV6-6 to TRBJ1-6; confidence is insufficient to name the D gene. Taken from the germline V gene (reference sequence), the CDR1 and CDR2 loops are MNHNY and SVGAGI. V is cut by 8 bases and J by 7 bases, and the space between the germline ends is 6 bases. Taken from cysteine to phenylalanine, the CDR3 has 11 residues. The CDR3 DNA has 33 bases and is translated from base 1.